The T cell receptor beta chain described here comes from a study of shared clonotypes between healthy human individuals. Looked up from germline, CDR1 is SGHRS and CDR2 is YFSETQ. V dropped 0 bases and J dropped 5; count of bases not matched to a gene: 2. The CDR3 is made up of 15 amino acids. The protocol was immunoSEQ multiplex PCR, while the TCRdb copy is restricted to in-frame clones and leaves out a portion. The profile covers over 850,000 clones, with approximately 78% appearing a single time and roughly 0.55% taken by the ten largest. This receptor was obtained from a man younger than 35 in good health. Some clones in this sample may be carry-over from other donors' samples. The sequencing sample was made of memory CD4+ T cells from PBMCs. Sample subset: CD45RA-negative fraction. The genes are TRBV5-1 and TRBJ2-5; TRBD2 matches 12 bases. The chain's CDR3 is CASSLGLAGAETQYF. Written as DNA, the CDR3 is TGCGCCAGCAGCTTGGGACTAGCGGGAGCTGAGACCCAGTACTTC.